This T cell receptor (beta chain) was identified during a study of blood T cells in healthy people across ages. There are 14 residues in the CDR3. Germline CDR1 and CDR2: DFQATT and SNEGSKA (reference sequence). The junction had 2 bases not matched to a gene; V was cut back by 0 bases and J by 4 bases. General study findings and limits: More naive CD4+ cells and higher diversity marked long-lived donors relative to aged donors. Since the PBMCs were unsorted, naive and antigen-experienced cells could not be conclusively compared. While age rose, TCR beta diversity per million T cells dropped in a roughly linear way.

Together with a sample-barcoded 5' primer, a J-beta primer mix was included in a second PCR lasting about 7 to 12 cycles. Samples each returned at least 2.5 million CDR3-containing paired-end reads. TCRdb re-derived calls from the 5' RACE reads in MiXCR, one entry per CDR3 protein. The sample includes about 1,500,000 distinct CDR3 sequences, roughly 45% seen only once; the top ten take approximately 7.9%. To note about this clonotype: Its antigen is undetermined.

The chain recombines TRBV20-1 with TRBJ2-1; 8 bases fit TRBD2. Sequenced sample: blood. This receptor was identified in a woman aged 18-29 years in good health. CDR3 sequence: CSARETSEYNEQFF. For the CDR3, the DNA is TGCAGTGCTAGAGAGACTAGCGAGTACAATGAGCAGTTCTTC.